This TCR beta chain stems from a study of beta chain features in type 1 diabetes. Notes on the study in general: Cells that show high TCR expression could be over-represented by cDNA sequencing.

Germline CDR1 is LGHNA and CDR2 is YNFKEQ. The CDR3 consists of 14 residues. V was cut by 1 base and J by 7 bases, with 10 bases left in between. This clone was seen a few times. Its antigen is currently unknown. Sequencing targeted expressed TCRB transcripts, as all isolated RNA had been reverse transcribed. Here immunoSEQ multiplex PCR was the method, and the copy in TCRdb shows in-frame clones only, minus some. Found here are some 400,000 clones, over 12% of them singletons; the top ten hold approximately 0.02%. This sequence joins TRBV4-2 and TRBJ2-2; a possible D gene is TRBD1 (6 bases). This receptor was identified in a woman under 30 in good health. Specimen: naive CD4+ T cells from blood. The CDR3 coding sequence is TGTGCCAGCAGCCAAGCTTGGGACATCGGGGAGCTGTTTTTT. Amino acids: CASSQAWDIGELFF.